These 30 T cell receptor beta chains were sequenced from one sample in a study of molecular identifiers for immune sequencing clone quantification (dated by TCRdb to 2016 to 2019). Receptors were amplified or captured by PCR. Sequencing took place on a NextSeq 500. TCRdb reanalyzed the raw reads on its own, using fastp at Q25 for trimming and MiXCR for clone calling, and kept in-frame beta chains. Every CDR3 protein is listed once, alongside the most common genes and DNA of its rows. Counted in this sample were approximately 590,000 distinct CDR3 sequences; around 25% of them appeared once. 0.7% to 0.95% of the sample is in the top ten clones. Sequences were obtained from naive CD8+ T cells from blood, with Jurkat cell RNA spiked in. The cell subset or site label, read with the paper, signifies: FACS-sorted CD8+CD4-CCR7+CD45RA+ naive T cells. The receptors here all came from a human donor in good health. Some libraries in this study had Jurkat cell RNA spiked in.

This chain connects TRBV28 to TRBJ2-3, with 8 bases fitting TRBD1. The end of the DNA is better explained by TRBJ1-5, so the J call may be wrong. The CDR3 has 15 residues. CDR1 MDHEN and CDR2 SYDVKM come from the germline V gene. CDR3: CASSFGQGDTDTQHF. CDR3 coding DNA: TGTGCCAGCAGTTTCGGACAGGGAGACACAGATACGCAGCATTTT.

The J gene is TRBJ2-3, the V gene TRBV5-6; 12 bases fit TRBD2. V lost 4 bases and J lost 2; bases outside the gene matches: 8. This CDR3 has 17 residues. The germline V gene encodes CDR1 SGHDT and CDR2 YYEEEE. CDR3 loop: CASSIGLAGGSTDTQYF. The CDR3 coding sequence is TGTGCCAGCAGCATCGGGCTAGCGGGGGGGTCCACAGATACGCAGTATTTT.

V gene TRBV27 combines with J gene TRBJ2-7; D is perhaps TRBD2 (6 bases). Germline CDR1 MNHEY, CDR2 SMNVEV (reference sequence). The CDR3 is 17 amino acids. V was clipped by 5 bases and J by 1 base, with 21 bases between them. This chain's CDR3 is CASSKRGGANPSYEQYF. For the CDR3, the DNA is TGTGCCAGCAGTAAACGAGGCGGGGCCAACCCGTCCTACGAGCAGTACTTC.

Many counts were recorded for this clonotype. The chain joins TRBV4-3 to TRBJ1-6; unclear D gene. This CDR3 is built from 15 residues. The germline V gene has CDR1 LGHNA and CDR2 YSLEER. Trimming took 0 bases from V and 8 from J, leaving 11 bases between them. CDR3 nucleotide sequence: TGCGCCAGCAGCCAAGATTCAGGCGGGTATTCACCCCTCCACTTT. It is translated as CASSQDSGGYSPLHF.

The chain has TRBV7-6 and TRBJ2-7; D ambiguous. The CDR3 is 14 residues long. V lost 2 bases, J lost 0 bases, and 8 bases lay in between. From germline, CDR1 is SGHVS and CDR2 FNYEAQ. The CDR3 region has the DNA TGTGCCAGCAGCTTATTGGAGCTCTCCTACGAGCAGTACTTC. Its translation is CASSLLELSYEQYF.

In this sample, this clonotype turned up a few times. The chain recombines TRBV19 with TRBJ1-2, with D perhaps TRBD1 (5 bases). The CDR3 loop spans 14 amino acids. V shed 1 base and J shed 2 bases, with 8 bases lying between them. Germline assignment: CDR1 LNHDA and CDR2 SQIVND (reference sequence). CDR3 amino acids: CASSIADRNYGYTF. For the CDR3, the DNA is TGTGCCAGTAGTATAGCAGACAGAAACTATGGCTACACCTTC. Drawing the rest from reference TRBV19 and TRBJ1-2, the complete variable domain is DGGITQSPKYLFRKEGQNVTLSCEQNLNHDAMYWYRQDPGQGLRLIYYSQIVNDFQKGDIAEGYSVSREKKESFPLTVTSAQKNPTAFYLCASSIADRNYGYTFGSGTRLTVV.

The J gene is TRBJ2-7, the V gene TRBV20-1; TRBD1 matches at 9 bases. CDR3 size: 12 residues. V was clipped by 0 bases and J by 13 bases; unmatched bases: 7. The germline V gene has CDR1 DFQATT and CDR2 SNEGSKA (reference sequence). The CDR3 region is CSARDYDRGTYF. CDR3 in DNA: TGCAGTGCTAGAGATTACGACAGGGGGACCTACTTC.

This clonotype has only a few counts. The genes are TRBV12-3 or TRBV12-4 and TRBJ2-2; 9 nucleotides line up with TRBD2. Trimming removed 5 bases from V and 6 bases from J; junction bases left unmatched: 7. There are 15 residues in the CDR3. As DNA, the CDR3 is TGTGCCAGCAGTCGCCCTAGCGGGGAGGCCGGGGAGCTGTTTTTT. It is translated as CASSRPSGEAGELFF.

The table lists this clonotype with many counts. The chain has TRBV6-5 and TRBJ1-5; TRBD1 matches at 10 bases. The CDR3 loop spans 14 amino acids. V lost 4 bases to trimming and J lost 7 bases; unmatched junction nucleotides: 4. CDR1 is MNHEY and CDR2 is SVGAGI in the germline V gene. CDR3 in amino acids: CASSSGQGKQPQHF. In DNA, the CDR3 is TGTGCCAGCAGTTCGGGACAGGGGAAGCAGCCCCAGCATTTT.

This chain uses TRBV27 with TRBJ1-2, with 11 bases that match TRBD1. V dropped 5 bases and J dropped 2; count of bases not matched to a gene: 10. There are 17 residues in the CDR3. The germline V gene has CDR1 MNHEY and CDR2 SMNVEV (reference sequence). CDR3 sequence reads: CASSPRTGGLKNYGYTF. The CDR3 DNA sequence: TGTGCCAGCAGTCCGCGGACAGGGGGCCTGAAAAACTATGGCTACACCTTC.

Details on this clonotype: This may be a read error, as it is one base from a much larger clone. The rearrangement links TRBV27 to TRBJ2-5; the D is unclear. The germline V gene encodes CDR1 MNHEY and CDR2 SMNVEV (reference sequence). The CDR3 has 17 residues. CDR3 sequence (DNA): TGTGCCGGCAGTTCCGACAATAGCCTTAATAACCAAGAGACCCAGTACTTC. It encodes CAGSSDNSLNNQETQYF.

The chain recombines TRBV5-5 with TRBJ1-2; D is undetermined. CDR1 and CDR2 (germline): SGHKS, YYEKEE (reference sequence). This CDR3 has 15 residues. V was shortened by 1 base and J by 4 bases, with 14 bases between the two germline ends. The CDR3, as DNA: TGTGCCAGCAGCTTGCTGACTGCTGGATCCTATGGCTACACCTTC. This sequence encodes CASSLLTAGSYGYTF. Filled out from reference TRBV5-5 and TRBJ1-2, the complete variable domain reads DAGVTQSPTHLIKTRGQQVTLRCSPISGHKSVSWYQQVLGQGPQFIFQYYEKEERGRGNFPDRFSARQFPNYSSELNVNALLLGDSALYLCASSLLTAGSYGYTFGSGTRLTVV.

This clonotype was detected many times. The rearrangement links TRBV24-1 to TRBJ2-2; unclear D gene. V lost 6 bases, J lost 6 bases, and 4 bases lay in between. The CDR3 is made up of 11 amino acids. Germline assignment: CDR1 KGHDR and CDR2 SFDVKD. The CDR3 spells CATSLSGELFF. Here the CDR3 DNA reads TGTGCCACCAGTTTGTCCGGGGAGCTGTTTTTT.

V and J are TRBV6-5 and TRBJ2-7; D is ambiguous. Trimming took off 4 bases at V and 2 bases at J, with 15 bases between the two ends. There are 15 residues in the CDR3. Germline V gene sequence: CDR1 MNHEY, CDR2 SVGAGI. CDR3 residues: CASSSPAGETYEQYF. CDR3 nucleotides: TGTGCCAGCAGTTCCCCCGCCGGCGAGACCTACGAGCAGTACTTC.

The gene calls are TRBV19 and TRBJ2-7, with D tentatively TRBD1 (5 bases). Germline V gene data show CDR1 as LNHDA and CDR2 as SQIVND (reference sequence). The CDR3 has 15 amino acids. The V end was cut by 3 bases, the J end by 2 bases, with 14 bases between. The chain's CDR3 is CASSIGALGPYEQYF. The CDR3 DNA follows: TGTGCCAGTAGTATTGGGGCCTTGGGGCCCTACGAGCAGTACTTC.

CDR3: CSVEGTGTRVYEQYF. The CDR3 region has the DNA TGCAGCGTTGAAGGCACCGGGACAAGAGTCTACGAGCAGTACTTC. V gene TRBV29-1 combines with J gene TRBJ2-7; a weak D match, TRBD1 (6 bases). The CDR3 is 15 amino acids. Germline lookup yields CDR1 SQVTM and CDR2 ANQGSEA. The V gene lost 1 base and the J gene lost 3 bases, with 16 bases spanning the gap.

This clonotype has just a few counts. V gene TRBV5-8 combines with J gene TRBJ1-1; D is possibly TRBD1 (5 bases). This CDR3 has 15 amino acids. The V end lost 4 bases, the J end lost 3 bases, and 16 bases lay between the germline ends. Germline V lookup: CDR1 SGHTS, CDR2 YDEGEE. CDR3 nucleotides: TGTGCCAGCAGCCATACCGGGGGGGATTACACTGAAGCTTTCTTT. Its protein is CASSHTGGDYTEAFF.

In the case of this clonotype: Since a much larger clone is just one base distant, this may be a read error. The genes are TRBV13 and TRBJ2-3; possibly TRBD1 for D (5 bases). The end of the DNA aligns better with TRBJ1-5, so the J call may be wrong. The CDR3 has 16 amino acids. Germline V gene lookup returns CDR1 PRHDT and CDR2 FYEKMQ (reference sequence). The CDR3 is CASRTSGGYLTDTQHF. The DNA for the CDR3 is TGTGCCAGCAGGACTAGCGGGGGATACCTCACAGATACGCAGCATTTT.

This clonotype was observed a few times. The chain links TRBV7-9 to TRBJ2-7; 8 bases line up with TRBD1. Germline V gene sequence: CDR1 SEHNR, CDR2 FQNEAQ (reference sequence). V lost 5 bases to trimming and J lost 3 bases; unmatched junction nucleotides: 9. The length of the CDR3 is 15 residues. CDR3 in DNA: TGTGCCAGCAGCGCCGGACAGGGTAGATACTACGAGCAGTACTTC. Protein sequence: CASSAGQGRYYEQYF.

The chain is built from TRBV11-2 and TRBJ2-1, with no clear D. The CDR3 covers 14 residues. Germline assignment: CDR1 SGHAT and CDR2 FQNNGV. With 2 bases removed from V and 4 bases from J, the gap between germline ends came to 9 bases. For the CDR3, the DNA is TGTGCCAGCAGCTTACAAATGGGGTACAATGAGCAGTTCTTC. Amino acids: CASSLQMGYNEQFF.

This clonotype was seen a handful of times. The V and J genes are TRBV4-1 and TRBJ2-1; maybe TRBD2 (5 bases). V was cut by 1 base and J by 0 bases, with 10 bases left in between. Germline CDR1 reads MGHRA; CDR2 reads YSYEKL. The CDR3 loop spans 16 amino acids. This CDR3 reads CASSQAAGGSYNEQFF. The CDR3 region has the DNA TGCGCCAGCAGCCAAGCGGCGGGCGGCTCCTACAATGAGCAGTTCTTC.

V is TRBV18 and J is TRBJ2-3; 7 bases agree with TRBD2. V gave up 3 bases and J gave up 3 bases; unmatched junction bases: 24. CDR1 KGHSH and CDR2 LQKENI come from the germline V gene. The CDR3 has 21 amino acids. CDR3 nucleotide sequence: TGTGCCAGCTCACCCTATCTTTTCCTGGCGGGGGAGGCGACTCCGACAGATACGCAGTATTTT. Encoded protein: CASSPYLFLAGEATPTDTQYF.

A remark on this clonotype: A read error may be the cause here, since a much bigger clone is one base away. The V gene is TRBV29-1, the J gene TRBJ2-7, with TRBD1 matching 8 bases. After removal of 3 bases from V and 6 bases from J, the junction contained 7 bases not matched to a gene. The CDR3 covers 13 residues. Germline V CDR1 and CDR2: SQVTM, ANQGSEA. The CDR3 reads CSVDGEQGGEQYF. CDR3 DNA: TGCAGCGTTGACGGGGAACAGGGGGGCGAGCAGTACTTC.

As for this clonotype: One junction end does not reproduce the germline sequence, and a read error may be involved. Here the CDR3 DNA reads TGTGCCACAAAACAAGGAGGCAATAAGCAATTCTTC. Residues: CATKQGGNKQFF. This chain links TRBV6-5 with TRBJ2-1, with D tentatively TRBD2 (5 bases). The germline V gene encodes CDR1 MNHEY and CDR2 SVGAGI. This CDR3 comprises 12 residues.

The rearrangement joins TRBV4-1 to TRBJ2-5, with D perhaps given as TRBD1 or TRBD2 (5 bases each). Germline-derived CDR1 and CDR2 are MGHRA and YSYEKL. This CDR3 has 16 residues. V was cut by 0 bases and J by 4 bases, with 15 bases left in between. DNA for the CDR3: TGCGCCAGCAGCCAAGAGAGGGGTGGGCTTCGAGAGACCCAGTACTTC. Protein sequence: CASSQERGGLRETQYF.

The sample holds a few counts of this clonotype. A much bigger clone sits one base away, suggesting this may be a read error. J is TRBJ2-2 and V is TRBV29-1, with TRBD2 identical over 12 bases. The CDR3 extends over 16 amino acids. Germline CDR1 is SQVTM and CDR2 is ANQGSEA. Here the CDR3 DNA reads TGCAGCGTAGAATTACTAGCGGGAGGTAATACCGGGGAGCTGTCTTTT. It is translated as CSVELLAGGNTGELSF.

Many counts were recorded for this clonotype. The chain's CDR3 is CASSRETDDTEAFF. CDR3 DNA: TGTGCCAGCAGCCGAGAGACCGACGACACTGAAGCTTTCTTT. The chain combines TRBV28 with TRBJ1-1; no reliable D call. Germline assignment: CDR1 MDHEN and CDR2 SYDVKM. CDR3 length: 14 amino acids. V was pared by 6 bases and J by 3 bases, with 14 bases between.

This clonotype was recorded a few times. This chain connects TRBV5-3 to TRBJ2-1; 9 bases are shared with TRBD1. TRBV5-3 is an ORF for which the function is uncertain. The V and J ends lost 8 bases and 6 bases, in that order; junction bases with no gene match: 12. The length of the CDR3 is 15 residues. The CDR3: CASSLGWGQGNEQFF. CDR3 nucleotide sequence: TGTGCCAGCAGCCTTGGATGGGGACAGGGCAATGAGCAGTTCTTC.

This clonotype was seen at least ten times. The V call is TRBV6-5, the J call TRBJ1-6; D is unclear. The CDR3 is 13 residues long. V gave up 3 bases and J gave up 5 bases, with 5 bases separating them. Germline CDR1 reads MNHEY; CDR2 reads SVGAGI. The CDR3 loop reads CASSYTDNSPLHF. The CDR3 bases are TGTGCCAGCAGTTATACCGATAATTCACCCCTCCACTTT.

This clonotype was detected many times. The chain carries TRBV11-2 and TRBJ2-4; 7 bases line up with TRBD1. CDR1 is SGHAT, CDR2 FQNNGV, per germline. The trim removed 4 bases at V and 9 bases at J, leaving 0 bases unmatched. The CDR3 totals 11 residues. CDR3 loop: CASSSGGIQYF. CDR3 sequence (DNA): TGTGCCAGCAGCTCAGGGGGCATTCAGTACTTC.